Below, 4 T cell receptor beta chains from the same sample are listed, as sequenced in a study of PD-L1 blockade in urothelial cancer. Time point reported: peripheral blood 6 weeks after treatment start. Using immunoSEQ multiplex PCR, the repertoire was profiled, and TCRdb retains in-frame clones only, with some absent. The sample lists some 48,000 clones; approximately 83% were seen once. The sequences come from PBMCs, collected around atezolizumab (anti-PD-L1) treatment. These receptor sequences come from a man in his sixties with urothelial cancer.

The rearrangement joins TRBV30 to TRBJ1-2; no clear D gene. Looked up from germline, CDR1 is GTSNPN and CDR2 is SVGIG (reference sequence). The CDR3 sequence is 16 residues long. V lost 5 bases, J lost 1 base, and 20 bases lay in between. The CDR3 bases are TGTGCCTGGGGTCAACAAACACCAGGAAGTAACTATGGCTACACCTTC. Translated, it gives CAWGQQTPGSNYGYTF. Full variable domain (remainder filled in from reference TRBV30 and TRBJ1-2): SQTIHQWPATLVQPVGSPLSLECTVEGTSNPNLYWYRQAAGRGLQLLFYSVGIGQISSEVPQNLSASRPQDRQFILSSKKLLLSDSGFYLCAWGQQTPGSNYGYTFGSGTRLTVV.

The V call is TRBV29-1, the J call TRBJ1-1, with a tentative D call TRBD1 (5 bases). Trimming pared 7 bases from V and 9 bases from J, leaving 15 bases between. The CDR3 runs to 11 residues. Germline CDR1 and CDR2: SQVTM and ANQGSEA. CDR3 sequence reads: CSGFGQQKAFF. In nucleotides, the CDR3 is TGCAGCGGCTTCGGACAACAAAAAGCTTTCTTT.

This chain connects TRBV7-2 to TRBJ2-3, with unresolved D. The CDR3 sequence is 12 residues long. Per germline, CDR1 SGHTA and CDR2 FQGNSA. V was trimmed by 7 bases and J by 5 bases, leaving 10 bases between them. The CDR3: CASTPSGDTQYF. CDR3 DNA: TGTGCCAGCACCCCTTCCGGAGATACGCAGTATTTT.

The chain joins TRBV9 to TRBJ2-3; 11 bases agree with TRBD2. CDR1 and CDR2 (germline): SGDLS, YYNGEE. V was pared by 2 bases and J by 2 bases, with 4 bases of the junction left unmatched. The CDR3 is 16 residues long. This CDR3 reads CASSVGLADLTDTQYF. The CDR3 DNA follows: TGTGCCAGCAGCGTGGGACTAGCGGACCTCACAGATACGCAGTATTTT.